The clone carrying this TCR beta chain was seen just once. Per the original data handling: The authors estimated nucleated cell counts from reference gene primer amplification. The protocol was immunoSEQ multiplex PCR, while the TCRdb copy is restricted to in-frame clones and leaves out a portion. The V and J calls and the clone size are those of that table, but D and trimming were determined from the DNA. The sample shows about 220,000 clones, approximately 82% of them seen only once. The data stem from a study of blood T cell repertoires in COVID-19. Overall study context: Spain, Italy and the United States supplied samples that represented acute and convalescent COVID-19. Nucleic acid was either cDNA or gDNA, and it came from T cells, B-cell-depleted T cells, or PBMCs.

V gave up 5 bases and J gave up 7 bases; unmatched junction bases: 7. Germline values: CDR1 MDHEN, CDR2 SYDVKM. The CDR3 has 13 residues. This chain links TRBV28 with TRBJ1-1; 7 positions match TRBD1. Sequencing was performed on peripheral blood. The receptor comes from a man aged 45 to 65 with active or convalescent COVID-19. CDR3 in amino acids: CASSLGQAIEAFF. In nucleotides, the CDR3 is TGTGCCAGCAGTCTCGGACAGGCTATTGAAGCTTTCTTT.